The rows below give T cell receptor beta chains drawn from one sample of a study of blood T cell repertoires in COVID-19. TCRdb keeps only in-frame clones here, not all; method: immunoSEQ multiplex PCR. The sample records 190,000 or so clones, roughly 89% being singletons. What was sequenced was peripheral blood. The receptors stem from a woman between 18 and 29 years old who had recovered from COVID-19. The CDR3 runs from the conserved cysteine through the conserved F or W. D genes are given only for firm matches. Part of the rows lack a size; the others show once, few, many or a class for expanded clones.

TGCGCCAGCAGCCAAGTTGACGGGACTACGGACAATGAGCAGTTCTTC,CASSQVDGTTDNEQFF,NA,TRBJ2-1,TRBV4-3,TRBD2
TGTGCCAGCAGCTTAGCATACGGGGATGGCTACACCTTC,CASSLAYGDGYTF,NA,TRBJ1-2,TRBV7-9,NA
TGTGCCATCAAAGGGGGCCCCTATGGCTACACCTTC,CAIKGGPYGYTF,NA,TRBJ1-2,TRBV10-3,TRBD1
TGTGCCAGCAGTGACAGCGGGGGGTCAAACATTCAGTACTTC,CASSDSGGSNIQYF,NA,TRBJ2-4,TRBV2,TRBD2
TGTGCCAGTAGTCTGAGTACCTATGGCTACACCTTC,CASSLSTYGYTF,once,TRBJ1-2,TRBV19,NA
TGTGCCAGCAGTTTATTTTCAGTGGGGCTAGCGGGATCCTACAATGAGCAGTTCTTC,CASSLFSVGLAGSYNEQFF,NA,TRBJ2-1,TRBV27,TRBD2
TGTGCCAGCAGCGGACTAAGCGGTGACCGAGATGGTGAGCAGTTCTTC,CASSGLSGDRDGEQFF,NA,TRBJ2-1,TRBV9,NA
TGTGCCAGCAGTCTTCGACTAGCGGGAGTGGCCGATACGCAGTATTTT,CASSLRLAGVADTQYF,NA,TRBJ2-3,TRBV27,TRBD2
TGCAGCGTTGGGAGGACCATCCGCGCGAACACCGGGGAGCTGTTTTTT,CSVGRTIRANTGELFF,NA,TRBJ2-2,TRBV29-1,NA
TGTGCCAGCAGCTGGGGACAGGGGGGGACCCAGTACTTC,CASSWGQGGTQYF,NA,TRBJ2-5,TRBV7-9,TRBD1
TGTGCCAGAAGCTTGTTTCGAACTAGCGGAGGGGAAAAGACCGGGGAGCTGTTTTTT,CARSLFRTSGGEKTGELFF,NA,TRBJ2-2,TRBV5-3,TRBD2
TGTGCCAGCACCCCAGGACAGGGAGGACAGCCCCAGCATTTT,CASTPGQGGQPQHF,NA,TRBJ1-5,TRBV2,TRBD1
TGTGCCAGCAGGGTGGACACAGGAAACACCATATATTTT,CASRVDTGNTIYF,many,TRBJ1-3,TRBV2,NA
TGTGCCAGCAGCTTAGAACTTTTAACTGAAGCTTTCTTT,CASSLELLTEAFF,NA,TRBJ1-1,TRBV7-9,NA
TGTGCCAGCAGTTACGGTCGGGGCACTGAAGCTTTCTTT,CASSYGRGTEAFF,few,TRBJ1-1,TRBV6-5,NA
TGCAGCGCCCGACAGGCCTCGGAAGCTTTCTTT,CSARQASEAFF,NA,TRBJ1-1,TRBV29-1,NA